This T cell receptor (beta chain) is drawn from a study of T cells after yellow fever vaccination. Whole-study findings and limits: When the response was secondary, it was weaker but reached its peak faster, day 5 versus 15.

Making TCR cDNA involved 5'RACE template switching, which added UMIs and a universal primer site. Via MiXCR, TCRdb re-called the 5' RACE reads, giving one row per CDR3 protein. Of 100,000 to 150,000 distinct CDR3 sequences listed, 13% to 15% are singletons. This clonotype was detected a few times. The antigen remains undetermined. The CDR3 is made up of 13 amino acids. Germline CDR1 and CDR2: SNHLY and FYNNEI. V was shortened by 10 bases and J by 2 bases, with 13 bases between the two germline ends. The sequence came from a man aged 18 to 29 who received the YFV17D yellow fever vaccine. The material was CD8+ T cells sorted from PBMCs, obtained 5 days after the yellow fever booster vaccination. This chain joins TRBV2 and TRBJ2-3; D perhaps matches TRBD2 (6 bases). The CDR3, as DNA: TGTGCCAAACGACTAGAGAACACAGATACGCAGTATTTT. Translating it yields CAKRLENTDTQYF. The whole variable domain, remainder taken from reference TRBV2 and TRBJ2-3, is EPEVTQTPSHQVTQMGQEVILRCVPISNHLYFYWYRQILGQKVEFLVSFYNNEISEKSEIFDDQFSVERPDGSNFTLKIRSTKLEDSAMYFCAKRLENTDTQYFGPGTRLTVL.